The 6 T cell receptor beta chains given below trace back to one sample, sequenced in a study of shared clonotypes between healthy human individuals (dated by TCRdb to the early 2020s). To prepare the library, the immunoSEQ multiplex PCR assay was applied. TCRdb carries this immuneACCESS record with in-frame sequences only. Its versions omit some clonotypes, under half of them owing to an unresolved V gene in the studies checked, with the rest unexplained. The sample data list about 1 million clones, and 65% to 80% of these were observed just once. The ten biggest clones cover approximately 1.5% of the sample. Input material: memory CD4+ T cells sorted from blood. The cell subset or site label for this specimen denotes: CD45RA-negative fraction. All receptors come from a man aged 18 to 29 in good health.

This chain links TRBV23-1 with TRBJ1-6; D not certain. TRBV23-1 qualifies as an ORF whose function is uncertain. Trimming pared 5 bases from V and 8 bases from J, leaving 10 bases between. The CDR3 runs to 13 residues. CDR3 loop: CASSGCADSPLHF. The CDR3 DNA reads TGCGCCAGCAGTGGGTGTGCGGATTCACCCCTCCACTTT.

In nucleotides, the CDR3 is TGTGCCAGTAGTACTCAACTAGCGGGAGGCTACGAGCAGTACTTC. This gives the protein CASSTQLAGGYEQYF. J is TRBJ2-7 and V is TRBV19, with TRBD2 identical over 12 bases. Germline V gene lookup returns CDR1 LNHDA and CDR2 SQIVND (reference sequence). This CDR3 comprises 15 residues. With V trimmed by 4 bases and J by 3 bases, 4 bases remained unmatched.

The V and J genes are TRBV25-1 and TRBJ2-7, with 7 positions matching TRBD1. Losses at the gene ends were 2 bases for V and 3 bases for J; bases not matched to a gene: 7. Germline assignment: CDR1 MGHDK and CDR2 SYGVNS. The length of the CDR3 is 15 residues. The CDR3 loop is CASSERGTVLYEQYF. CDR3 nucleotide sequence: TGTGCCAGCAGTGAAAGGGGGACAGTGCTCTACGAGCAGTACTTC.

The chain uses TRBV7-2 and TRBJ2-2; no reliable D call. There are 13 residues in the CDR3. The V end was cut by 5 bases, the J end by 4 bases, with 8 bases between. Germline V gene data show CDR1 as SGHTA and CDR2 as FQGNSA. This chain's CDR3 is CASSPVGTGELFF. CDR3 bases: TGTGCCAGCAGCCCTGTCGGCACCGGGGAGCTGTTTTTT.

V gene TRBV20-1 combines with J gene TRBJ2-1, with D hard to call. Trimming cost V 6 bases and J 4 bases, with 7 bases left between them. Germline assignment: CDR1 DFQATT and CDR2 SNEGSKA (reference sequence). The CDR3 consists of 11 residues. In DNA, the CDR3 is TGCAGTGCGCTAAAATACAATGAGCAGTTCTTC. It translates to CSALKYNEQFF.

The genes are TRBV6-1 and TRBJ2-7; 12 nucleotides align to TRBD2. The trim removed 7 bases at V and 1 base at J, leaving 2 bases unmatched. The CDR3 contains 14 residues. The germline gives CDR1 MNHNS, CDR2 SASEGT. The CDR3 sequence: CASTGLAGSYEQYF. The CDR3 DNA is TGTGCCAGCACCGGACTAGCGGGGTCCTACGAGCAGTACTTC.